This TCR beta chain is from a study of T cells in Graves' hyperthyroidism and ophthalmopathy. The length of the CDR3 is 15 residues. The V and J ends lost 3 bases and 4 bases respectively, with 12 bases between them. Germline V gene data show CDR1 as MNHNY and CDR2 as SVGAGI (reference sequence). Amplification targeted TCR beta CDR3 regions from RNA transcripts. The primer set for the first-round RT-PCR of the TCR CDR3 was HTBI. MiXCR, run by TCRdb on the multiplex PCR reads, gives a single entry per CDR3 protein. The sample holds about 760,000 distinct CDR3 sequences, approximately 40% seen once. The TCR was taken from a woman in her 40s with Graves' hyperthyroidism. The chain is built from TRBV6-6 and TRBJ1-4; D might be TRBD1 (6 bases). The specimen sequenced was blood. The DNA for the CDR3 is TGTGCCAGCAGTTATGGGGGCAGTTATAATGAAAAACTGTTTTTT. Protein product: CASSYGGSYNEKLFF.